These 27 T cell receptor beta chains came from one sample sequenced in a study of identical twins. TCRdb fed the 5' RACE reads into MiXCR, producing one record per CDR3 protein. Of more than 400,000 distinct CDR3 sequences listed, 15% are singletons. These data also formed part of another study, on yellow fever vaccine responses in identical twins.

Sequenced: CD4+ T cells sorted from blood. The receptors here all came from a woman under 30 in good health.

This clonotype has only a few counts. The rearrangement joins TRBV6-5 to TRBJ2-5; 7 bases align to TRBD1. Germline V gives CDR1 MNHEY, CDR2 SVGAGI. Trimming took 0 bases from V and 2 from J; bases not matched to a gene: 6. There are 16 residues in the CDR3. DNA for the CDR3: TGTGCCAGCAGTTACTCGGTTACAGGGGTACAAGAGACCCAGTACTTC. Protein sequence: CASSYSVTGVQETQYF.

This clonotype was seen repeatedly, ten times or more. The rearrangement links TRBV29-1 to TRBJ2-2; TRBD2 matches 11 bases. The CDR3 runs to 14 residues. CDR1 SQVTM and CDR2 ANQGSEA come from the germline V gene. Germline trimming cut 4 bases from V and 6 bases from J; bases unmatched to any gene: 4. The chain's CDR3 is CSVVRTSGSGELFF. CDR3 sequence (DNA): TGCAGCGTTGTGCGGACTAGCGGGTCCGGGGAGCTGTTTTTT.

This clonotype has a handful of counts. This chain joins TRBV19 and TRBJ2-2; perhaps TRBD2 as D (5 bases). The germline CDR1 and CDR2 sequences are LNHDA and SQIVND (reference sequence). V lost 7 bases, J lost 3 bases, and 12 bases lay in between. The CDR3 extends over 14 amino acids. In DNA form, the CDR3 reads TGTGCCAGTAAAGGAGGAGCCGACACCGGGGAGCTGTTTTTT. Protein product: CASKGGADTGELFF.

This clonotype has at least ten counts. The J gene is TRBJ2-4, the V gene TRBV12-3 or TRBV12-4; D possibly uses TRBD1 or TRBD2 (5 bases each). The V gene lost 5 bases and the J gene lost 7 bases, with 15 bases spanning the gap. The CDR3 is made up of 14 amino acids. This CDR3 is CASSHGTSGNIQYF. CDR3 nucleotides: TGTGCCAGCAGTCACGGGACGTCGGGGAACATTCAGTACTTC.

The rearrangement links TRBV11-2 to TRBJ2-5; D not certain. Germline V gives CDR1 SGHAT, CDR2 FQNNGV. This CDR3 has 13 residues. V was clipped by 4 bases and J by 0 bases, with 6 bases between them. The CDR3: CASSWSYQETQYF. The CDR3 DNA is TGTGCCAGCAGCTGGAGTTACCAAGAGACCCAGTACTTC. The variable domain in full, with the rest retrieved from reference TRBV11-2 and TRBJ2-5, is EAGVAQSPRYKIIEKRQSVAFWCNPISGHATLYWYQQILGQGPKLLIQFQNNGVVDDSQLPKDRFSAERLKGVDSTLKIQPAKLEDSAVYLCASSWSYQETQYFGPGTRLLVL.

The chain combines TRBV4-1 with TRBJ1-5; D gene uncertain. V lost 0 bases to trimming and J lost 1 base, with 7 bases between them. CDR3 size: 15 residues. Per the germline V gene, CDR1 is MGHRA and CDR2 is YSYEKL. Written as DNA, the CDR3 is TGCGCCAGCAGCCAAGAGGGTAGGAGCAATCAGCCCCAGCATTTT. This codes for CASSQEGRSNQPQHF.

This clonotype was observed a few times. The V and J genes are TRBV12-3 or TRBV12-4 and TRBJ2-7; D unclear. V lost 2 bases and J 0 bases, leaving 8 bases between the germline ends. The CDR3 spans 14 residues. CDR3 nucleotide sequence: TGTGCCAGCAGTTTATCTACCCCCTCCTACGAGCAGTACTTC. Encoded protein: CASSLSTPSYEQYF.

The chain recombines TRBV3-1 with TRBJ2-4, with D tentatively TRBD1 (7 bases). The V end lost 5 bases, the J end lost 10 bases, and 18 bases lay between the germline ends. Looked up from germline, CDR1 is LGHDT and CDR2 is YNNKEL (reference sequence). This CDR3 comprises 14 residues. The CDR3 loop is CASSAAGTVDIQYF. The CDR3 DNA is TGTGCCAGCAGCGCGGCGGGGACAGTTGATATTCAGTACTTC.

V usage is TRBV15 and J usage is TRBJ2-1; maybe TRBD2 (7 bases). The CDR3 consists of 16 residues. V shed 4 bases and J shed 0 bases, with 13 bases lying between them. Germline V gene data show CDR1 as LNHNV and CDR2 as YYDKDF (reference sequence). The CDR3 DNA sequence: TGTGCCACCAGCATGGCGGGGGCCTTCTCCTACAATGAGCAGTTCTTC. It is translated as CATSMAGAFSYNEQFF.

This chain uses TRBV21-1 with TRBJ2-2; the D call in the table, TRBD1, was not verified against the DNA. TRBV21-1 is shown as a pseudogene. CDR3 length: 15 residues. The CDR3 sequence: CASSNQGLNTGELFF. For the CDR3, the DNA is TGTGCCAGCAGCAACCAGGGGCTAAACACCGGGGAGCTGTTTTTT.

The chain joins TRBV15 to TRBJ1-1; D is possibly TRBD1 (6 bases). V gave up 7 bases and J gave up 7 bases, with 13 bases separating them. Germline values: CDR1 LNHNV, CDR2 YYDKDF (reference sequence). This CDR3 region has 12 residues. The chain's CDR3 is CATTKGEGEAFF. The CDR3 nucleotides read TGTGCCACCACGAAGGGGGAGGGTGAAGCTTTCTTT.

The V and J genes are TRBV20-1 and TRBJ1-6, with 7 positions matching TRBD1. This CDR3 is 16 amino acids long. J was trimmed by 8 bases and V by 3 bases; bases with no gene match: 13. CDR1 is DFQATT, CDR2 SNEGSKA, per germline (reference sequence). CDR3 bases: TGCAGTGCTAGGTCCCCACCCGGGACAGAAGATTCACCCCTCCACTTT. Translated: CSARSPPGTEDSPLHF.

The chain has TRBV7-7 and TRBJ2-4; D remains ambiguous. Germline CDR1 and CDR2: SSHAT and FNYEAQ (reference sequence). CDR3 length equals 14 residues. Trimming pared 9 bases from V and 0 bases from J, leaving 12 bases between. CDR3 bases: TGTGCCAGGAACTACGTCATAGCCAAAAACATTCAGTACTTC. Translation gives CARNYVIAKNIQYF.

About this clonotype itself: This may arise from a read error, as a much more abundant clone is one base away. This rearrangement joins TRBV5-1 to TRBJ2-7; 11 bases are shared with TRBD2. This CDR3 has 16 residues. Germline V gene sequence: CDR1 SGHRS, CDR2 YFSETQ. DNA for the CDR3: TGCGCCAGCAGCTTGAGGACTAGCGGGTCATCCTACGAGCACTACTTC. Translating gives CASSLRTSGSSYEHYF.

The rearrangement uses TRBV28 and TRBJ2-5; weak D call: TRBD2 (5 bases). CDR1 is MDHEN and CDR2 is SYDVKM in the germline V gene. The CDR3 totals 14 residues. Trimming shortened V by 5 bases and J by 4 bases, and 14 bases separated the two germline ends. CDR3 nucleotide sequence: TGTGCCAGCAGTCCAGACGGGGTTGTAGAGACCCAGTACTTC. Translated: CASSPDGVVETQYF. Full variable domain (missing parts from reference TRBV28 and TRBJ2-5): DVKVTQSSRYLVKRTGEKVFLECVQDMDHENMFWYRQDPGLGLRLIYFSYDVKMKEKGDIPEGYSVSREKKERFSLILESASTNQTSMYLCASSPDGVVETQYFGPGTRLLVL.

The table lists this clonotype with a few counts. The V call is TRBV2, the J call TRBJ1-3; D remains unclear. CDR1 is SNHLY and CDR2 is FYNNEI in the germline V gene. V dropped 0 bases and J dropped 0 bases, with 12 bases sitting between them. This CDR3 has 17 amino acids. The CDR3 DNA is TGTGCCAGCAGTGAAGCGCTTCCACAGAGCTCTGGAAACACCATATATTTT. Protein: CASSEALPQSSGNTIYF.

The table lists this clonotype with a few counts. This rearrangement joins TRBV4-1 to TRBJ2-2; TRBD1 matches at 7 bases. The junction had 7 bases not matched to a gene; V was cut back by 4 bases and J by 5 bases. The CDR3 contains 15 residues. Germline V lookup: CDR1 MGHRA, CDR2 YSYEKL. The CDR3 here is CASSLTGESTGELFF. The CDR3 DNA is TGCGCCAGCAGCCTCACAGGGGAGAGTACCGGGGAGCTGTTTTTT.

This clonotype was observed a few times. The chain recombines TRBV25-1 with TRBJ2-1, with 10 nucleotides matching TRBD2. V was pared by 2 bases and J by 0 bases, with 10 bases of the junction left unmatched. CDR1 is MGHDK, CDR2 SYGVNS, per germline. The CDR3 sequence is 19 residues long. CDR3: CASSELVSSGRPSYNEQFF. CDR3 in DNA: TGTGCCAGCAGTGAACTTGTAAGTAGCGGGAGGCCCTCCTACAATGAGCAGTTCTTC.

The genes are TRBV12-3 or TRBV12-4 and TRBJ2-7; TRBD1 might be the D (5 bases). V lost 1 base and J 3 bases, leaving 13 bases between the germline ends. This CDR3 has 15 amino acids. CDR3 residues: CASSLDGAGRYEQYF. CDR3 bases: TGTGCCAGCAGTTTAGATGGGGCAGGTCGCTACGAGCAGTACTTC.

In DNA, the CDR3 is TGTGCCAGCAGCGTAGGGGCTAGCGGGAGGTTACAGAATACGCAGTATTTT. The encoded protein is CASSVGASGRLQNTQYF. The V and J genes are TRBV9 and TRBJ2-3, with TRBD2 identical over 11 bases. Germline CDR1 is SGDLS and CDR2 is YYNGEE. V gave up 0 bases and J gave up 7 bases; unmatched junction bases: 10. The CDR3 totals 17 residues.

The chain couples TRBV10-3 to TRBJ2-3, with TRBD2 matching 15 bases. With 3 bases clipped from V and 2 bases from J, the junction kept 6 bases outside the gene matches. Germline V gene data show CDR1 as ENHRY and CDR2 as SYGVKD. The CDR3 runs to 18 residues. Written as DNA, the CDR3 is TGTGCCATCAGTGACCTCGGACTAGCGGGGGGGATCACAGATACGCAGTATTTT. As protein: CAISDLGLAGGITDTQYF.

The chain uses TRBV7-8 and TRBJ2-5, with D perhaps being TRBD1 or TRBD2 (6 bases each). V was pared by 5 bases and J by 4 bases, with 14 bases between. The CDR3 covers 14 residues. Germline loops: CDR1 SGHVS, CDR2 FQNEAQ. As DNA, the CDR3 is TGTGCCAGCAGCGCGGGACCCAGGGGAGAGACCCAGTACTTC. The encoded protein is CASSAGPRGETQYF.

This clonotype was counted between two and nine times. The chain joins TRBV3-1 to TRBJ2-1; possibly TRBD2 for D (5 bases). This CDR3 is built from 14 residues. V was trimmed by 0 bases and J by 5 bases, leaving 8 bases between them. Germline assignment: CDR1 LGHDT and CDR2 YNNKEL (reference sequence). CDR3 DNA: TGTGCCAGCAGCCAAGAGAGGGCTAACAATGAGCAGTTCTTC. It is translated as CASSQERANNEQFF.

This clonotype showed up just a few times. This chain uses TRBV3-1 with TRBJ2-5, with TRBD2 matching 12 bases. This CDR3 contains 15 residues. V shed 3 bases, J shed 3 bases, and the junction held 2 bases outside the gene matches. Germline CDR1 reads LGHDT; CDR2 reads YNNKEL (reference sequence). The CDR3 DNA follows: TGTGCCAGCAGCCACCTAGCGGGGGGGAAAGAGACCCAGTACTTC. Translation: CASSHLAGGKETQYF.

The chain has TRBV29-1 and TRBJ1-5; 9 bases align to TRBD1. The CDR3 runs 13 residues. V lost 6 bases, J lost 6 bases, and 6 bases stayed unmatched. Germline V CDR1 and CDR2: SQVTM, ANQGSEA. This chain's CDR3 is CSVGTGPSQPQHF. CDR3 coding DNA: TGCAGCGTGGGGACAGGGCCGAGTCAGCCCCAGCATTTT.

The chain combines TRBV2 with TRBJ2-5; TRBD2 might be the D (7 bases). Germline lookup yields CDR1 SNHLY and CDR2 FYNNEI. This CDR3 is built from 16 residues. Deletions cut 7 bases from V and 3 bases from J, with 21 bases between. The CDR3, as DNA: TGTGCCAGCATTACCTGGGGGGGGCAGCTGGAAGAGACCCAGTACTTC. Its translation is CASITWGGQLEETQYF.

This clonotype was seen more than once but under ten times. This sequence joins TRBV5-1 and TRBJ2-2, with 8 positions matching TRBD1. The CDR3 is 16 residues long. After removal of 6 bases from V and 0 bases from J, the junction contained 7 bases not matched to a gene. Per germline, CDR1 SGHRS and CDR2 YFSETQ. The chain's CDR3 is CASKDRVETNTGELFF. The CDR3 bases are TGCGCCAGCAAGGACAGGGTAGAAACGAACACCGGGGAGCTGTTTTTT.